Following are 9 T cell receptor beta chains from one sample sequenced in a study of shared clonotypes between healthy human individuals (dated by TCRdb to about 2020). Library preparation used the immunoSEQ multiplex PCR assay. Sourced from immuneACCESS, this table was stored by TCRdb with only in-frame sequences that have V and J called. A share of the clones is absent; for the studies checked, an unresolved V gene accounts for under half, and the remainder has no known explanation. The sample records 1 million to 1.2 million clones, 70% to 85% of which are singletons. About 0.94% of the sample belongs to the ten largest clones. What was sequenced was memory CD4+ T cells from PBMCs. The cell subset or site label for this specimen denotes: CD45RA-negative fraction. These receptors came from a man aged 18 to 29 in good health. Some clones in this sample may be carry-over from other donors' samples.

The CDR3: CSVPGLITVSYEQYF. The CDR3 DNA reads TGCAGCGTCCCCGGACTCATTACAGTCTCCTACGAGCAGTACTTC. The chain recombines TRBV29-1 with TRBJ2-7, with a possible D match to TRBD2 (5 bases). Germline CDR1 is SQVTM and CDR2 is ANQGSEA. The CDR3 consists of 15 residues. V was shortened by 6 bases and J by 0 bases, with 18 bases between the two germline ends.

The J gene is TRBJ2-2, the V gene TRBV4-1; 7 bases map to TRBD2. V was pared by 4 bases and J by 0 bases, with 11 bases of the junction left unmatched. The CDR3 contains 18 residues. CDR1 MGHRA and CDR2 YSYEKL come from the germline V gene. The CDR3 DNA is TGCGCCAGCAGCCCTTGGGCCTCGGGAGGAGCGAACACCGGGGAGCTGTTTTTT. Amino acids: CASSPWASGGANTGELFF.

The chain combines TRBV5-4 with TRBJ2-3, with D perhaps matching TRBD1 or TRBD2 (6 bases each). Germline lookup yields CDR1 SGHNT and CDR2 YYREEE (reference sequence). Between the trimmed V and J ends, which lost 4 bases and 10 bases, there was a span of 19 bases. This CDR3 comprises 14 residues. The CDR3, as DNA: TGTGCCAGCAGCGGGGGGCTAGCCGGCGACGCGCAGTATTTT. Translated, it gives CASSGGLAGDAQYF.

The gene calls are TRBV5-1 and TRBJ2-5, with 9 bases identical to TRBD1. Germline assignment: CDR1 SGHRS and CDR2 YFSETQ. The ends lost 4 bases at V and 3 bases at J; junction bases unmatched: 7. The CDR3 runs to 15 residues. CDR3 coding DNA: TGCGCCAGCAGCGCCCCGACAGGGGGGGAAGAGACCCAGTACTTC. It translates to CASSAPTGGEETQYF.

This clone was counted ten times or more. V usage is TRBV5-5 and J usage is TRBJ2-7, with 8 bases lining up with TRBD2. The CDR3 loop spans 14 amino acids. V lost 0 bases to trimming and J lost 2 bases; unmatched junction nucleotides: 1. CDR1 is SGHKS, CDR2 YYEKEE, per germline (reference sequence). CDR3 amino acids: CASSLVGRAYEQYF. CDR3 bases: TGTGCCAGCAGCTTGGTCGGGAGGGCCTACGAGCAGTACTTC.

CDR3 residues: CASSLWLAGLSTDTQYF. As DNA, the CDR3 is TGTGCCAGCAGTTTATGGCTAGCGGGGCTAAGCACAGATACGCAGTATTTT. V is TRBV28 and J is TRBJ2-3, with 9 bases fitting TRBD2. This CDR3 is built from 17 residues. In germline, CDR1 is MDHEN, CDR2 SYDVKM. V was clipped by 0 bases and J by 0 bases; unmatched bases: 4. The full variable domain, its missing parts supplied by reference TRBV28 and TRBJ2-3, is DVKVTQSSRYLVKRTGEKVFLECVQDMDHENMFWYRQDPGLGLRLIYFSYDVKMKEKGDIPEGYSVSREKKERFSLILESASTNQTSMYLCASSLWLAGLSTDTQYFGPGTRLTVL.

The rearrangement links TRBV28 to TRBJ1-1; TRBD1 is a possible D gene (6 bases). The ends were cut back, 6 bases at V and 0 bases at J, with 20 bases in the middle. CDR1 and CDR2 (germline): MDHEN, SYDVKM. CDR3 length: 17 residues. CDR3 region: CASSPNRWGAVNTEAFF. The CDR3 bases are TGTGCCAGCAGCCCCAACCGTTGGGGGGCGGTGAACACTGAAGCTTTCTTT.

The chain recombines TRBV7-3 with TRBJ2-3, with 7 bases fitting TRBD1. Germline CDR1 and CDR2: SGHTA and FQGTGA. With V trimmed by 6 bases and J by 4 bases, 7 bases remained unmatched. The length of the CDR3 is 14 residues. The CDR3 is CASSHDRASDTQYF. DNA for the CDR3: TGTGCCAGCAGTCACGACAGGGCCTCAGATACGCAGTATTTT.

V usage is TRBV18 and J usage is TRBJ2-3, with D tentatively TRBD1 or TRBD2 (5 bases each). The V end lost 3 bases, the J end lost 0 bases, and 16 bases lay between the germline ends. The length of the CDR3 is 17 residues. Germline V lookup: CDR1 KGHSH, CDR2 LQKENI. In DNA form, the CDR3 reads TGTGCCAGCTCACCGCAGGGTGGCAGCGGTAGCACAGATACGCAGTATTTT. Translated: CASSPQGGSGSTDTQYF.